This T cell receptor (beta chain) was found in a study of vaccination and CD4 T cells after COVID-19. Treatment reported: roughly 11-day PBMC culture with coronavirus spike peptide pools or control peptides (ViraFEST assay). Medium was half-exchanged with fresh IL-2 medium on days 3 and 7. Details on this clonotype: As yet, its antigen is unknown.

Study results and limitations: Relatively few convalescent patients were studied; early post-infection timepoints were not included. The appearance of a median roughly 83% of reactive clones in convalescent patients occurred only post-vaccination.

The Oncomine TCR Beta short-read assay sequenced DNA from cultured CD4+ T cells. Researchers extracted genomic DNA from CD4+ T cells that had been cultured. Via MiXCR, TCRdb re-called the PCR reads, giving one row per CDR3 protein. The sample contains 10,000 to 13,000 distinct CDR3 sequences, 31% of which appear only once. The TCR was taken from a human donor who had recovered from COVID-19. What was sequenced was CD4+ T cells from blood, cultured in vitro.

This CDR3 reads CASSLRATGVPEQFF. CDR3 DNA sequence: TGTGCCAGCAGCCTCCGGGCCACGGGAGTCCCTGAGCAGTTCTTC. The genes are TRBV7-3 and TRBJ2-1; D might be TRBD2 (6 bases). Germline lookup yields CDR1 SGHTA and CDR2 FQGTGA. Trimming left V 5 bases short and J 9 bases short, with 20 bases between. The CDR3 has 15 amino acids.